Reported below is one T cell receptor (beta chain). Its antigen is still unknown. The entry originates in a study of CD4 T cells in relation to SARS-CoV-2 and coronaviruses. Study at large: After nine to eleven days of antigen culture, PBMC TCR beta CDR3s were sequenced.

V was cut by 3 bases and J by 9 bases, with 12 bases left in between. This CDR3 contains 14 residues. Germline V gene data show CDR1 as SGHTA and CDR2 as FQGNSA. Profiled with immunoSEQ multiplex PCR; TCRdb holds only in-frame clones, not every one. The sample holds roughly 18,000 clones; more than 75% are singletons and the top ten take 25% to 35%. Unexposed donor CD4+ T cells date from about 2011-2018, before the COVID-19 pandemic. CD4+ T cells were isolated from the cells after about nine days of culture. Testing used SARS-CoV-2 S/N and four cold-coronavirus spikes on unexposed-donor CD4+ T cells, cells permitting.

The clonotype originates from a human donor in good health. The specimen sequenced was CD4+ T cells from PBMCs, cultured in vitro. V is TRBV7-2 and J is TRBJ1-6; a weak D match, TRBD1 (5 bases). The CDR3 here is CASSLGGRSSPLHF. In DNA form, the CDR3 reads TGTGCCAGCAGCTTGGGGGGGAGGAGTTCACCCCTCCACTTT.